A selection of T cell receptor beta chains follows, all from one sample in a study of T cell repertoires in cytomegalovirus infection. TCRdb called the reads again in MiXCR, with one record for every CDR3 protein. The sample lists around 310,000 distinct CDR3 sequences, roughly 15% occurring once. The material sequenced was PBMCs. Every receptor here comes from a human donor in good health (CMV status not recorded). Some clones in this sample may be carry-over from other donors' samples. CDR3s leave out the opening cysteine and the closing phenylalanine or tryptophan.

TRBJ2-7 TRBV7-2 ASSRPGGGTSYEQY
TRBJ2-1 TRBV7-2 ASSLGYGEQF
TRBJ1-5 TRBV12-3/TRBV12-4 ASNLMGGNQPQH
TRBJ2-3 TRBV19 ASSKGTGVTDTQY
TRBJ1-3 TRBV11-3 ASSSLRQPGGNTIY
TRBJ2-2 TRBV7-7 ASSSRGGTGTGELF
TRBJ1-6 TRBV27 ASSLSRTNSPLH
TRBJ2-7 TRBV12-3/TRBV12-4 ASRSTGASYEQY
TRBJ2-5 TRBV25-1 ASSESTGRTNQETQY
TRBJ1-4 TRBV20-1 SARVGTYTEKLF
TRBJ1-1 TRBV20-1 SARPNGQGEAF
TRBJ1-6 TRBV20-1 SARGGPYNSPLH
TRBJ2-3 TRBV7-3 ASSPMGITDTQY
TRBJ2-1 TRBV12-3/TRBV12-4 ASSLTVTPGLASYNEQF
TRBJ1-5 TRBV28 ASRPLLSGSNQPQH
TRBJ1-5 TRBV5-1 ASSLQGNSNQPQH
TRBJ2-5 TRBV20-1 SARLQGAGETQY
TRBJ2-1 TRBV6-5 ASSYGLAGGNEQF
TRBJ1-5 TRBV2 ASSEVPAWMAGQPQH
TRBJ2-1 TRBV2 ASSAYGPINEQF
TRBJ2-7 TRBV28 ASSLYGEQY
TRBJ2-7 TRBV7-2 ASSLDATGVEQY
TRBJ2-1 TRBV4-2 ASSQAPLASSYNEQF
TRBJ2-3 TRBV10-3 AISGRITDTQY
TRBJ1-6 TRBV13 ASSLRTGGSYNSPLH
TRBJ1-1 TRBV19 ASTLRFQEVTEAF
TRBJ2-1 TRBV20-1 SARDMGLVVEQF
TRBJ1-1 TRBV19 ASSIQQGGTEAF
TRBJ1-1 TRBV7-2 ASSLNSGDEAF
TRBJ1-4 TRBV20-1 SARDDGTGNEKLF
TRBJ1-6 TRBV19 ATSGTGGFGSPLH
TRBJ1-2 TRBV19 ASTPLLTVNYGYT
TRBJ2-4 TRBV20-1 SARDQGSGNIQY
TRBJ1-5 TRBV20-1 SARGDRQNQPQH
TRBJ1-1 TRBV19 ASSTTGQGAKTEAF
TRBJ1-2 TRBV20-1 SASGQGRFYGYT
TRBJ2-7 TRBV15 ATSRDGHWANEQY
TRBJ1-5 TRBV10-3 AISGGAGQPQH
TRBJ2-1 TRBV28 ASSTTTEKKKNEQF
TRBJ1-1 TRBV4-1 ASSQDQVKSRAAF
TRBJ2-3 TRBV20-1 SASAEPPDTQY
TRBJ2-5 TRBV5-4 ASSQGFQETQY
TRBJ2-7 TRBV20-1 SARARSRQGSYEQY
TRBJ2-5 TRBV4-1 ASSQRGPFGGETQY
TRBJ2-5 TRBV20-1 SARDRRPRETQY
TRBJ2-7 TRBV19 ASRPSAGGHEQY
TRBJ1-2 TRBV4-1 ASSLEDRETRGYT
TRBJ2-2 TRBV6-1 ASSGVGRDTGELF
TRBJ2-7 TRBV7-2 ASSFTGSPYEQY
TRBJ1-6 TRBV20-1 SAIPGTGHNSPLH
TRBJ1-5 TRBV20-1 SARVFGVPEQPQH
TRBJ1-4 TRBV7-2 ASSPRTGLEKLF
TRBJ1-3 TRBV20-1 SARDPNQGNTIY
TRBJ1-5 TRBV18 ASSQKRPGEGANSNQPQH
TRBJ1-1 TRBV4-3 ASSRTRESREAF
TRBJ2-7 TRBV20-1 SAPRGGAYEQY
TRBJ1-5 TRBV5-1 ASSEQGINQPQH